This TCR beta chain came from a study of response to subunit inactivated influenza vaccine. Notes on the study in general: Only a handful of new T cells, the authors suggested, are recruited with each seasonal influenza vaccination.

Worth noting for this clonotype: Its antigen is unidentified.

Per germline, CDR1 MNHEY and CDR2 SVGEGT. The CDR3 has 15 amino acids. V lost 5 bases and J 3 bases, leaving 14 bases between the germline ends. Each CDR3 protein is one row after TCRdb ran MiXCR on the RT-PCR reads. The sample carries hundreds of thousands of distinct CDR3 sequences, approximately 15% recorded once. Material: PBMCs from blood, obtained 14 days before vaccination. The chain has TRBV6-2 or TRBV6-3 and TRBJ1-5; no clear D. This receptor was taken from a man in his fifties who received an inactivated influenza vaccine. The DNA for the CDR3 is TGTGCCAGCAGTCCCGGTGGACGGTCCAATCAGCCCCAGCATTTT. Translating gives CASSPGGRSNQPQHF.